This entry lists 7 T cell receptor beta chains sequenced from one sample in a study of human T cells and chemical hapten exposure. TCRdb used MiXCR to reprocess the RACE reads, holding one entry per CDR3 protein. This sample has 130,000 or so distinct CDR3 sequences; approximately 9.5% occur once, and the top ten carry roughly 1.6%. Sample time point: healthy volunteer bleed at 2 weeks. The authors' total RNA extraction used unfractionated whole blood. Sequenced input: whole blood. The receptors come from a male donor in good health. Some clones in this sample may be carry-over from other donors' samples.

Comments on this clonotype: Sequence at one end of the junction differs from germline and may be a read error. The rearrangement joins TRBV12-3 or TRBV12-4 to TRBJ1-2; D gene uncertain. This CDR3 region has 12 residues. CDR3 bases: TGTGTCAGCCGTTTACCAATTGGGCTCTACACCTTC. Its translation is CVSRLPIGLYTF.

The table lists this clonotype with a few counts. CDR3 sequence reads: CASSSRTGRTRDTQYF. The CDR3 DNA reads TGTGCCAGCAGTTCTCGGACAGGGAGGACGAGAGATACGCAGTATTTT. The chain uses TRBV6-6 and TRBJ2-3; TRBD1 matches at 8 bases. The CDR3 is made up of 16 amino acids. Per the germline V gene, CDR1 is MNHNY and CDR2 is SVGAGI (reference sequence). V lost 4 bases, J lost 5 bases, and 11 bases stayed unmatched.

This clonotype was picked up a small number of times. The V gene is TRBV12-3 or TRBV12-4, the J gene TRBJ2-3, with D possibly being TRBD2 (7 bases). The CDR3 runs 14 residues. Trimming took 3 bases from V and 5 from J, leaving 12 bases between them. DNA for the CDR3: TGTGCCAGCAGTTTTGGGAGGGGGGGAGATACGCAGTATTTT. This translates into CASSFGRGGDTQYF.

In this sample, this clonotype turned up a few times. The chain recombines TRBV4-3 with TRBJ2-7; D is perhaps TRBD1 (6 bases). Germline V gene data show CDR1 as LGHNA and CDR2 as YSLEER. The CDR3 sequence is 14 residues long. The V end was cut by 4 bases, the J end by 2 bases, with 12 bases between. This CDR3 is CASSLPRQAYEQYF. CDR3 DNA sequence: TGCGCCAGCAGCCTGCCGAGACAGGCCTACGAGCAGTACTTC.

This clonotype was counted only a few times. This chain connects TRBV3-1 to TRBJ2-1; 11 bases agree with TRBD2. The CDR3 consists of 16 residues. Per the germline V gene, CDR1 is LGHDT and CDR2 is YNNKEL (reference sequence). V shed 0 bases, J shed 7 bases, and the junction held 5 bases outside the gene matches. CDR3 DNA: TGTGCCAGCAGCCAAGATTGGGGACTAGCGGAGAATGAGCAGTTCTTC. It encodes CASSQDWGLAENEQFF.

This clonotype was counted between two and nine times. The rearrangement links TRBV5-1 to TRBJ2-1; 8 nucleotides agree with TRBD1. The CDR3 totals 14 residues. From germline, CDR1 is SGHRS and CDR2 YFSETQ. V lost 4 bases, J lost 6 bases, and 6 bases stayed unmatched. The CDR3 DNA sequence: TGCGCCAGCAGCCCGGGACAGGACTTCAATGAGCAGTTCTTC. Protein: CASSPGQDFNEQFF.

This clonotype was counted many times. The chain uses TRBV7-6 and TRBJ2-1, with 9 bases matching TRBD2. From germline, CDR1 is SGHVS and CDR2 FNYEAQ. This CDR3 contains 14 residues. The J segment lost 2 bases and the V segment lost 5 bases, leaving 1 base of the junction unmatched. For the CDR3, the DNA is TGTGCCAGCAGCCGACTAGCGGCCTACAATGAGCAGTTCTTC. This translates into CASSRLAAYNEQFF.